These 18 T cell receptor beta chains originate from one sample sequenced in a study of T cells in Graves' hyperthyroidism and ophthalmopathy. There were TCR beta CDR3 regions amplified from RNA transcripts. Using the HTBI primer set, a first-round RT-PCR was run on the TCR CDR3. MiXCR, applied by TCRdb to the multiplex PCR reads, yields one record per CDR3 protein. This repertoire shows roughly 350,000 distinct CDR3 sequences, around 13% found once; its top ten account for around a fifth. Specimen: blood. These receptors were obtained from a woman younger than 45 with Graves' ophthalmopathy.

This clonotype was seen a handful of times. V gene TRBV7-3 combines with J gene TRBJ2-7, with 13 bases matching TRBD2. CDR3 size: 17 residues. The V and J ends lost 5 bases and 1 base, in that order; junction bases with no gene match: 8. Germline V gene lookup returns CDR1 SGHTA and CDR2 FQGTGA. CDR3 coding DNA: TGTGCCAGCAGCAAGGGACTAGCGGGAAATTCTTCCTACGAGCAGTACTTC. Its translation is CASSKGLAGNSSYEQYF.

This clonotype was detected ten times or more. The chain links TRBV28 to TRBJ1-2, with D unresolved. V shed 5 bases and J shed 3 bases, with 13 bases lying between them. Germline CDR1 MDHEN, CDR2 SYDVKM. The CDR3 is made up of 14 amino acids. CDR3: CASSRSRRDYGYTF. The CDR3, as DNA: TGTGCCAGCAGTAGGTCCAGGAGGGACTATGGCTACACCTTC.

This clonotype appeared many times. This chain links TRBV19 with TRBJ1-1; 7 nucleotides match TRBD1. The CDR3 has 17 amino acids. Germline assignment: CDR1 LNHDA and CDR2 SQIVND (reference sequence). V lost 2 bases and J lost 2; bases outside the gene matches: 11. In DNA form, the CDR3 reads TGTGCCAGTAGTATAAAGTCTTTGGGACAGCGAAACACTGAAGCTTTCTTT. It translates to CASSIKSLGQRNTEAFF. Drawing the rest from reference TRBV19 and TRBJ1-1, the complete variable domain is DGGITQSPKYLFRKEGQNVTLSCEQNLNHDAMYWYRQDPGQGLRLIYYSQIVNDFQKGDIAEGYSVSREKKESFPLTVTSAQKNPTAFYLCASSIKSLGQRNTEAFFGQGTRLTVV.

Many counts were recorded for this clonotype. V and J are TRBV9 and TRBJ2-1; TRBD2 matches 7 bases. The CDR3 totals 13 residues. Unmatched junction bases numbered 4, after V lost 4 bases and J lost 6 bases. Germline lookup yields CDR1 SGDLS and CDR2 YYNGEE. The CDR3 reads CASSHGTTNEQFF. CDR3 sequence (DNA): TGTGCCAGCAGCCACGGGACTACCAATGAGCAGTTCTTC.

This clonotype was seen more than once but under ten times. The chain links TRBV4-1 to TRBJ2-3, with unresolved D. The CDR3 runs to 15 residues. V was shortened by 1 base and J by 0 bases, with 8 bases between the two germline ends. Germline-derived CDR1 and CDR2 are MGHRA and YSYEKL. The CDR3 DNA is TGCGCCAGCAGCCAAGTAGTGACTAGCACAGATACGCAGTATTTT. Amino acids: CASSQVVTSTDTQYF.

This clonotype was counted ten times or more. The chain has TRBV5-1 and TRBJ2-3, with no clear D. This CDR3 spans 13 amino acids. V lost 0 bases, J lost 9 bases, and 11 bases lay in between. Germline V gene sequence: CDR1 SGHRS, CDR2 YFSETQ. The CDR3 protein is CASSLDQTLTQYF. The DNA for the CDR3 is TGCGCCAGCAGCTTGGACCAGACCCTAACGCAGTATTTT.

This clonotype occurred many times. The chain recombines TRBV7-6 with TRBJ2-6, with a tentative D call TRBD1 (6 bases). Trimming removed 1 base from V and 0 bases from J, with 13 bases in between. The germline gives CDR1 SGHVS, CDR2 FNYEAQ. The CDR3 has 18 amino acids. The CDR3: CASSLVVGATSGANVLTF. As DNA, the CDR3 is TGTGCCAGCAGCTTAGTGGTGGGGGCAACCTCTGGGGCCAACGTCCTGACTTTC.

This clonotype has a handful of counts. As DNA, the CDR3 is TGTGCCACCAGTGATTTTTACAGCTTCTACGAGCAGTACTTC. It specifies CATSDFYSFYEQYF. The chain employs TRBV24-1 and TRBJ2-7; D is unclear. CDR3 length: 14 residues. Trimming cost V 1 base and J 3 bases, with 9 bases left between them. Germline CDR1 is KGHDR and CDR2 is SFDVKD.

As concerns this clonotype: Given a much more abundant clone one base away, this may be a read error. In DNA, the CDR3 is TGTGCCTCCAGCAGAGATCTAGACTTCCTCTATGGCTACACCTTC. It yields the protein CASSRDLDFLYGYTF. J is TRBJ1-2 and V is TRBV15; the D is unclear. The CDR3 extends over 15 amino acids. Germline CDR1 LNHNV, CDR2 YYDKDF (reference sequence).

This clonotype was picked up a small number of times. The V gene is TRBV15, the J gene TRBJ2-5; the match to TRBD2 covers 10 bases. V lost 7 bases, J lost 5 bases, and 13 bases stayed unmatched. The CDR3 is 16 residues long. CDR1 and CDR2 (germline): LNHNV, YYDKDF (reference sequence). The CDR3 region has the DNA TGTGCCACCACCCTTCCGGGACTAGCGTATAGGGAGACCCAGTACTTC. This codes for CATTLPGLAYRETQYF.

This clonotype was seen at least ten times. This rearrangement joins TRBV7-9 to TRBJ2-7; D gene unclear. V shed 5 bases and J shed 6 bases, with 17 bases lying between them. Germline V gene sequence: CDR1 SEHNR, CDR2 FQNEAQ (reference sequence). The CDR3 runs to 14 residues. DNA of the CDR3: TGTGCCAGCAGCCCTAGAGATTCCCAGGCCGAGCAGTACTTC. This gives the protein CASSPRDSQAEQYF.

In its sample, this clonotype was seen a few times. The CDR3 DNA sequence: TGCGCCAGCAGTAGCCCGGGAGTAGGGGGAAACACCATATATTTT. Amino acid sequence: CASSSPGVGGNTIYF. V and J are TRBV10-2 and TRBJ1-3; no definite D call. The V gene lost 5 bases and the J gene lost 4 bases, with 15 bases spanning the gap. This CDR3 spans 15 amino acids. Germline loops: CDR1 WSHSY, CDR2 SAAADI.

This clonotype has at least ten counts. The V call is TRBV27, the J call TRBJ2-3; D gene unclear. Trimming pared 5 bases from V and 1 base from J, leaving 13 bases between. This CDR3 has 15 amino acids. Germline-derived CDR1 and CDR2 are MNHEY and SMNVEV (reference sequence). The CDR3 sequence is CASSADPPGTDTQYF. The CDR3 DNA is TGTGCCAGCAGTGCGGACCCTCCTGGCACAGATACGCAGTATTTT.

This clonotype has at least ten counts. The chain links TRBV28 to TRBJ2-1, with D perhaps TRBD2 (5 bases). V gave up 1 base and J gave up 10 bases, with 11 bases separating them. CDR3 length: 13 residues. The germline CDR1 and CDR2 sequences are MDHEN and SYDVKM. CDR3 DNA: TGTGCCAGCAGTTTATTTTTTTCGGGGGAGCAGTTCTTC. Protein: CASSLFFSGEQFF.

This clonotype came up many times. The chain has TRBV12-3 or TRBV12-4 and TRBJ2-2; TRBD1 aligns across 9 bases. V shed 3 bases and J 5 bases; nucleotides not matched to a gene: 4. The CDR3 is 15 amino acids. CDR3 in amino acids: CASSFGTGITGELFF. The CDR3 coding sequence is TGTGCCAGCAGTTTTGGGACAGGGATTACCGGGGAGCTGTTTTTT.

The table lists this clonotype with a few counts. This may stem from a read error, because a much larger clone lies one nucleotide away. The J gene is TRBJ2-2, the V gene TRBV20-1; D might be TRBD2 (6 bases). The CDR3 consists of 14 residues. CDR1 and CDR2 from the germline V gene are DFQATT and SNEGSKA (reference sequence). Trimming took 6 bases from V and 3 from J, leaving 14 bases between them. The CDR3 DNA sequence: TGCAGTGCCAGCCCACGGGACTACACCGGGGAGCTGTTTTTT. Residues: CSASPRDYTGELFF.

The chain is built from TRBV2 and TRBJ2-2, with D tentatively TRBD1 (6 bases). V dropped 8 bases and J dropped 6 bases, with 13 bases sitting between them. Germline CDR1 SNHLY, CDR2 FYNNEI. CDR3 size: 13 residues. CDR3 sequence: CASAEGEAGELFF. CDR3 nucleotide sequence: TGTGCCAGCGCCGAGGGGGAAGCCGGGGAGCTGTTTTTT. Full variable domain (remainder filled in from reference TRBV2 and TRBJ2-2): EPEVTQTPSHQVTQMGQEVILRCVPISNHLYFYWYRQILGQKVEFLVSFYNNEISEKSEIFDDQFSVERPDGSNFTLKIRSTKLEDSAMYFCASAEGEAGELFFGEGSRLTVL.

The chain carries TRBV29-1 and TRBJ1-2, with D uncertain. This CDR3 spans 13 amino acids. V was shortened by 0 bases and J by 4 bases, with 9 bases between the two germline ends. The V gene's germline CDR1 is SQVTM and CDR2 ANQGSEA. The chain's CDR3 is CSVEDGSIYGYTF. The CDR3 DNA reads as TGCAGCGTTGAAGACGGATCTATCTATGGCTACACCTTC.